These 28 T cell receptor beta chains share one sample of origin, sequenced in a study of PD-L1 blockade in urothelial cancer. Clones were sequenced by immunoSEQ multiplex PCR, and TCRdb holds only the in-frame ones, with some missing. This repertoire shows more than 50,000 clones, around 79% found once; its top ten account for 3.5% to 5.5%. The sequencing used PBMCs, collected around atezolizumab (anti-PD-L1) treatment. Source of these receptors: a man in his 70s with urothelial cancer.

V gene TRBV10-3 combines with J gene TRBJ2-5; 13 bases are shared with TRBD2. Germline CDR1 reads ENHRY; CDR2 reads SYGVKD. J lost 5 bases, V lost 0 bases, and 9 bases had no gene match. The CDR3 runs 18 residues. CDR3 loop: CAISESGLAGSMRETQYF. The DNA for the CDR3 is TGTGCCATCAGTGAGTCGGGACTAGCGGGGTCCATGAGGGAGACCCAGTACTTC.

This chain joins TRBV5-1 and TRBJ1-2, with D maybe TRBD1 (6 bases). The germline V and J ends were trimmed by 4 bases and 0 bases, with 13 bases remaining between them. Per germline, CDR1 SGHRS and CDR2 YFSETQ. There are 15 residues in the CDR3. The CDR3 sequence is CASSTGQPSNYGYTF. CDR3 DNA sequence: TGCGCCAGCAGCACCGGACAGCCGTCTAACTATGGCTACACCTTC.

This clone turned up a few times. The J gene is TRBJ2-2, the V gene TRBV5-1; TRBD1 matches 8 bases. The V gene end was trimmed by 0 bases and the J gene end by 5 bases; junction bases not matched to a gene: 6. The CDR3 runs 16 residues. Per germline, CDR1 SGHRS and CDR2 YFSETQ. In DNA form, the CDR3 reads TGCGCCAGCAGCTTGGGGCCGACAGGGGATACCGGGGAGCTGTTTTTT. This encodes CASSLGPTGDTGELFF.

The chain links TRBV7-2 to TRBJ2-5; unclear D gene. This CDR3 is 14 amino acids long. V shed 1 base and J shed 2 bases, with 8 bases lying between them. Looked up from germline, CDR1 is SGHTA and CDR2 is FQGNSA. CDR3 amino acids: CASSLGAFQETQYF. The DNA for the CDR3 is TGTGCCAGCAGCTTAGGAGCGTTTCAAGAGACCCAGTACTTC.

The chain combines TRBV5-5 with TRBJ2-1; D is perhaps TRBD2 (6 bases). Germline V gene data show CDR1 as SGHKS and CDR2 as YYEKEE (reference sequence). This CDR3 is 18 amino acids long. The ends were cut back, 0 bases at V and 0 bases at J, with 16 bases in the middle. CDR3 sequence (DNA): TGTGCCAGCAGCTTGGCCGAAGCGGGCGGATCCTCCTACAATGAGCAGTTCTTC. Translated, it gives CASSLAEAGGSSYNEQFF.

The rearrangement joins TRBV5-1 to TRBJ1-2, with TRBD1 as a possible D gene (6 bases). The germline V and J ends were trimmed by 6 bases and 0 bases, with 18 bases remaining between them. Per the germline V gene, CDR1 is SGHRS and CDR2 is YFSETQ. CDR3 size: 16 residues. CDR3 region: CASKQGPGYANYGYTF. The CDR3 DNA reads as TGCGCCAGCAAGCAGGGGCCAGGATATGCTAACTATGGCTACACCTTC.

The chain recombines TRBV5-8 with TRBJ2-7; 8 nucleotides line up with TRBD1. CDR1 is SGHTS and CDR2 is YDEGEE in the germline V gene. Trimming at V came to 0 bases and at J to 1 base, leaving 3 bases not matched to a gene. The CDR3 is 15 residues long. This CDR3 reads CASSLGRGLSYEQYF. For the CDR3, the DNA is TGTGCCAGCAGCTTGGGCAGGGGGCTTTCCTACGAGCAGTACTTC.

The chain joins TRBV19 to TRBJ1-1; no clear D gene. CDR1 and CDR2 (germline): LNHDA, SQIVND (reference sequence). CDR3 length: 15 residues. Trimming took 3 bases from V and 4 from J, leaving 15 bases between them. The CDR3 reads CASSILQTPITEAFF. DNA of the CDR3: TGTGCCAGTAGTATCCTACAGACCCCTATCACTGAAGCTTTCTTT.

Only a few counts were recorded for this clone. The chain recombines TRBV28 with TRBJ2-3; D unclear. Trimming stripped 6 bases from V and 3 bases from J, with 10 bases between. This CDR3 spans 13 amino acids. Germline loops: CDR1 MDHEN, CDR2 SYDVKM. The CDR3: CASRPRQTDTQYF. DNA of the CDR3: TGTGCCAGCAGACCCCGTCAGACAGATACGCAGTATTTT.

The chain has TRBV18 and TRBJ2-5, with TRBD2 identical over 7 bases. Germline lookup yields CDR1 KGHSH and CDR2 LQKENI. J lost 2 bases, V lost 5 bases, and 2 bases had no gene match. The CDR3 is 13 amino acids. The CDR3 nucleotides read TGTGCCAGCTCAGCTAGCGGTCAAGAGACCCAGTACTTC. Translating gives CASSASGQETQYF.

This chain joins TRBV28 and TRBJ2-2; 8 nucleotides agree with TRBD1. Germline V lookup: CDR1 MDHEN, CDR2 SYDVKM. The CDR3 has 15 residues. V shed 7 bases and J 4 bases; nucleotides not matched to a gene: 8. CDR3 sequence reads: CASNNPTGVTGELFF. CDR3 DNA: TGTGCCAGCAACAACCCGACAGGGGTCACCGGGGAGCTGTTTTTT.

The chain is built from TRBV6-6 and TRBJ2-1, with D possibly TRBD1 on 6 matching bases. Germline values: CDR1 MNHNY, CDR2 SVGAGI (reference sequence). This CDR3 has 15 residues. V was clipped by 2 bases and J by 3 bases, with 11 bases between them. CDR3 bases: TGTGCCAGCAGTTACCAGGGGACCATCTACAATGAGCAGTTCTTC. Translation: CASSYQGTIYNEQFF.

The genes are TRBV10-3 and TRBJ2-3, with a weak D call TRBD2 (5 bases). CDR1 ENHRY and CDR2 SYGVKD come from the germline V gene. This CDR3 contains 15 residues. The V end was cut by 0 bases, the J end by 2 bases, with 9 bases between. CDR3 in amino acids: CAISESDFFTDTQYF. CDR3 in DNA: TGTGCCATCAGTGAGTCGGACTTCTTCACAGATACGCAGTATTTT.

This clone was observed once. The chain couples TRBV7-2 to TRBJ1-2, with a weak D call TRBD1 (5 bases). V was clipped by 5 bases and J by 8 bases, with 18 bases between them. CDR1 and CDR2 (germline): SGHTA, FQGNSA. The CDR3 consists of 14 residues. CDR3 nucleotides: TGTGCCAGCAGCCCCCTGGGTCAAGGGGTCGGCTACACCTTC. The encoded protein is CASSPLGQGVGYTF.

The chain carries TRBV18 and TRBJ1-5; maybe TRBD1 (5 bases). The CDR3 length is 17 residues. V shed 2 bases and J shed 1 base, with 15 bases lying between them. The germline CDR1 and CDR2 sequences are KGHSH and LQKENI. In DNA, the CDR3 is TGTGCCAGCTCACCATCCCCCGGGGGTTTCAGCAATCAGCCCCAGCATTTT. Amino acid sequence: CASSPSPGGFSNQPQHF.

The chain combines TRBV28 with TRBJ1-2; a weak D match, TRBD1 (5 bases). The CDR3 is made up of 20 amino acids. V lost 5 bases and J lost 5, with 33 bases in between. CDR1 is MDHEN, CDR2 SYDVKM, per germline. The CDR3 protein is CASSHDGVGGFFLGQYGYTF. In DNA form, the CDR3 reads TGTGCCAGCAGTCACGACGGGGTCGGGGGTTTCTTCCTCGGGCAATATGGCTACACCTTC.

Concerning this clone: The germline gene is not matched at one end of the junction; a read error may be the cause. For the CDR3, the DNA is TGCAGCGCTGAAAGAGAGGTGAACACTGAAGCTTTCTTT. It specifies CSAEREVNTEAFF. J is TRBJ1-1 and V is TRBV29-1; no firm D call. This CDR3 spans 13 amino acids. Germline V gene data show CDR1 as SQVTM and CDR2 as ANQGSEA.

The rearrangement links TRBV28 to TRBJ1-2; a weak D match, TRBD1 (5 bases). There are 14 residues in the CDR3. With 3 bases removed from V and 8 bases from J, the gap between germline ends came to 16 bases. Germline CDR1 is MDHEN and CDR2 is SYDVKM. The CDR3: CASSFGHLLKGYTF. CDR3 bases: TGTGCCAGCAGTTTTGGACACCTACTCAAGGGCTACACCTTC.

The CDR3 sequence: CASRPGQGPYEQYF. DNA for the CDR3: TGCGCCAGCAGACCCGGACAGGGGCCATACGAGCAGTACTTC. This rearrangement joins TRBV5-1 to TRBJ2-7, with TRBD1 matching 9 bases. Germline loops: CDR1 SGHRS, CDR2 YFSETQ. The J segment lost 4 bases and the V segment lost 5 bases, leaving 7 bases of the junction unmatched. This CDR3 region has 14 residues.

The J gene is TRBJ1-1, the V gene TRBV6-5, with TRBD1 matching over 7 bases. Unmatched junction bases numbered 9, after V lost 7 bases and J lost 1 base. The CDR3 loop spans 15 amino acids. The germline CDR1 and CDR2 sequences are MNHEY and SVGAGI. This CDR3 is CASIMTGTPNTEAFF. CDR3 DNA: TGTGCCAGCATTATGACAGGGACCCCGAACACTGAAGCTTTCTTT.

The V and J genes are TRBV2 and TRBJ2-3, with D possibly TRBD2 on 6 matching bases. The CDR3 extends over 13 amino acids. V gave up 4 bases and J gave up 3 bases, with 8 bases separating them. Germline V lookup: CDR1 SNHLY, CDR2 FYNNEI. This CDR3 reads CASSAGGTDTQYF. CDR3 in DNA: TGTGCCAGCAGTGCCGGAGGGACAGATACGCAGTATTTT.

The chain is built from TRBV5-4 and TRBJ1-2; D is undetermined. Trimming stripped 0 bases from V and 9 bases from J, with 6 bases between. CDR3 length: 11 amino acids. The germline V gene encodes CDR1 SGHNT and CDR2 YYREEE (reference sequence). CDR3 coding DNA: TGTGCCAGCAGCTTGGGACACCGCTACACCTTC. Translated, it gives CASSLGHRYTF. Looking up the rest from reference TRBV5-4 and TRBJ1-2 gives the full variable domain: ETGVTQSPTHLIKTRGQQVTLRCSSQSGHNTVSWYQQALGQGPQFIFQYYREEENGRGNFPPRFSGLQFPNYSSELNVNALELDDSALYLCASSLGHRYTFGSGTRLTVV.

The chain carries TRBV2 and TRBJ1-2, with 9 bases aligning to TRBD1. The CDR3 covers 13 residues. The trim removed 5 bases at V and 7 bases at J, leaving 5 bases unmatched. CDR1 and CDR2 from the germline V gene are SNHLY and FYNNEI. The CDR3 DNA is TGTGCCAGCAGTTTAGGGACAGGGAGTGGCTACACCTTC. This gives the protein CASSLGTGSGYTF.

J is TRBJ2-7 and V is TRBV9, with 10 nucleotides matching TRBD2. V trimming: 0 bases; J trimming: 2 bases; junction bases outside the gene matches: 5. The CDR3 extends over 16 amino acids. CDR1 and CDR2 (germline): SGDLS, YYNGEE. The DNA for the CDR3 is TGTGCCAGCAGCGTAGCACTAGCGGGACCAACCTACGAGCAGTACTTC. It translates to CASSVALAGPTYEQYF. The variable domain in full, with the rest retrieved from reference TRBV9 and TRBJ2-7, is DSGVTQTPKHLITATGQRVTLRCSPRSGDLSVYWYQQSLDQGLQFLIQYYNGEERAKGNILERFSAQQFPDLHSELNLSSLELGDSALYFCASSVALAGPTYEQYFGPGTRLTVT.

This clone was recorded only once. This CDR3 is CASSPGAGAEQYF. The CDR3 region has the DNA TGTGCCAGCTCACCTGGTGCAGGGGCCGAGCAGTACTTC. The V and J genes are TRBV18 and TRBJ2-7; the D gene is possibly TRBD1 (6 bases). From germline, CDR1 is KGHSH and CDR2 LQKENI. The V end lost 3 bases, the J end lost 6 bases, and 12 bases lay between the germline ends. There are 13 residues in the CDR3. Full variable domain (remainder filled in from reference TRBV18 and TRBJ2-7): NAGVMQNPRHLVRRRGQEARLRCSPMKGHSHVYWYRQLPEEGLKFMVYLQKENIIDESGMPKERFSAEFPKEGPSILRIQQVVRGDSAAYFCASSPGAGAEQYFGPGTRLTVT.

The rearrangement uses TRBV27 and TRBJ2-7; TRBD1 might be the D (6 bases). The CDR3 covers 13 residues. Germline values: CDR1 MNHEY, CDR2 SMNVEV (reference sequence). Between the trimmed V and J ends, which lost 6 bases and 7 bases, there was a span of 16 bases. The chain's CDR3 is CASRSSRRGEQYF. DNA of the CDR3: TGTGCCAGCAGGTCCTCTAGAAGGGGGGAGCAGTACTTC.

V gene TRBV6-6 combines with J gene TRBJ1-1; TRBD1 might be the D (6 bases). V shed 10 bases and J shed 2 bases, with 20 bases lying between them. The CDR3 is 15 residues long. Germline loops: CDR1 MNHNY, CDR2 SVGAGI (reference sequence). This CDR3 reads CATRVGRTVNTEAFF. The CDR3 bases are TGTGCCACCCGGGTAGGTAGGACAGTTAACACTGAAGCTTTCTTT.

The chain combines TRBV2 with TRBJ1-2, with D uncertain. Germline V lookup: CDR1 SNHLY, CDR2 FYNNEI. V shed 4 bases and J shed 7 bases, with 13 bases lying between them. CDR3 length equals 13 residues. This CDR3 reads CASSAEGYSGYTF. The CDR3 DNA reads TGTGCCAGCAGTGCTGAGGGTTATAGTGGCTACACCTTC.